The 20 T cell receptor beta chains presented below share a single source sample, sequenced in a study of radiation and T cells in renal cell carcinoma. The repertoire was sequenced with immunoSEQ multiplex PCR; TCRdb's copy has only in-frame clones and lacks some. In the table there are roughly 120,000 clones, roughly 80% of which are singletons. Time point here: baseline pretreatment blood. As for treatment: 15 Gy SBRT to primary tumor, nephrectomy 4 weeks later. Material: blood, obtained from a patient whose treatment included radiotherapy and nephrectomy. The receptors derive from a woman aged 60 to 75 with renal cell carcinoma.

The chain has TRBV27 and TRBJ1-2; D is uncertain. Per germline, CDR1 MNHEY and CDR2 SMNVEV (reference sequence). V dropped 4 bases and J dropped 6 bases, with 15 bases sitting between them. CDR3 length: 14 amino acids. As DNA, the CDR3 is TGTGCCAGCAGTTCGCTCGCCGGATGGGATGGCTACACCTTC. This encodes CASSSLAGWDGYTF.

This sequence joins TRBV7-9 and TRBJ2-7, with D maybe TRBD1 (7 bases). Per the germline V gene, CDR1 is SEHNR and CDR2 is FQNEAQ (reference sequence). With 4 bases removed from V and 2 bases from J, the gap between germline ends came to 27 bases. This CDR3 region has 19 residues. This CDR3 is CASSSGAGQRLTGTYEQYF. The CDR3 DNA follows: TGTGCCAGCAGCTCAGGGGCGGGACAGAGACTGACTGGTACCTACGAGCAGTACTTC. Full variable domain (outside the CDR3, taken from reference TRBV7-9 and TRBJ2-7): DTGVSQNPRHKITKRGQNVTFRCDPISEHNRLYWYRQTLGQGPEFLTYFQNEAQLEKSRLLSDRFSAERPKGSFSTLEIQRTEQGDSAMYLCASSSGAGQRLTGTYEQYFGPGTRLTVT.

This chain uses TRBV10-3 with TRBJ2-1, with D perhaps matching TRBD1 or TRBD2 (5 bases each). Germline assignment: CDR1 ENHRY and CDR2 SYGVKD. With 6 bases removed from V and 4 bases from J, the gap between germline ends came to 16 bases. The CDR3 consists of 15 residues. CDR3 coding DNA: TGTGCCATCAGGGGGACCCAACTGGGGTACAATGAGCAGTTCTTC. Translation gives CAIRGTQLGYNEQFF.

The chain recombines TRBV27 with TRBJ1-5; D unresolved. Germline V gives CDR1 MNHEY, CDR2 SMNVEV (reference sequence). The CDR3 runs 17 residues. V was shortened by 5 bases and J by 0 bases, with 17 bases between the two germline ends. The CDR3 reads CASSPGLRENSNQPQHF. CDR3 nucleotide sequence: TGTGCCAGCAGTCCCGGATTAAGGGAGAATAGCAATCAGCCCCAGCATTTT.

This sequence joins TRBV9 and TRBJ2-5; TRBD1 agrees at 10 bases. Losses at the gene ends were 3 bases for V and 3 bases for J; bases not matched to a gene: 2. Germline V CDR1 and CDR2: SGDLS, YYNGEE. CDR3 size: 14 residues. The DNA of the CDR3 is TGTGCCAGCAGCGCTGGGACAGGGGAAGAGACCCAGTACTTC. This sequence encodes CASSAGTGEETQYF. The full variable domain, in which reference TRBV9 and TRBJ2-5 provide the parts outside the CDR3, is DSGVTQTPKHLITATGQRVTLRCSPRSGDLSVYWYQQSLDQGLQFLIQYYNGEERAKGNILERFSAQQFPDLHSELNLSSLELGDSALYFCASSAGTGEETQYFGPGTRLLVL.

J is TRBJ2-2 and V is TRBV19; 9 nucleotides agree with TRBD1. The V and J ends lost 7 bases and 4 bases, in that order; junction bases with no gene match: 7. The germline V gene has CDR1 LNHDA and CDR2 SQIVND (reference sequence). CDR3 size: 15 residues. CDR3 DNA sequence: TGTGCCAGTACTTCTCCGGGACAGGGCACCGGGGAGCTGTTTTTT. Encoded protein: CASTSPGQGTGELFF.

The sample holds many counts of this clone. The chain joins TRBV2 to TRBJ2-5, with 7 nucleotides matching TRBD2. Per germline, CDR1 SNHLY and CDR2 FYNNEI. V trimming: 2 bases; J trimming: 1 base; junction bases outside the gene matches: 1. The CDR3 covers 14 residues. In DNA, the CDR3 is TGTGCCAGCAGTGAACAGCGGGGCCAAGAGACCCAGTACTTC. Protein: CASSEQRGQETQYF.

The chain uses TRBV11-3 and TRBJ2-6, with TRBD1 matching 9 bases. The CDR3 extends over 18 amino acids. CDR1 and CDR2 from the germline V gene are SGHNT and YENEEA. Trimming took 5 bases from V and 0 from J; bases not matched to a gene: 8. The CDR3 coding sequence is TGTGCCAGCAGCCCCGGGACAGGGAAGAGCTCTGGGGCCAACGTCCTGACTTTC. Translating it yields CASSPGTGKSSGANVLTF.

The rearrangement uses TRBV19 and TRBJ2-3; 10 bases map to TRBD1. V was pared by 6 bases and J by 6 bases, with 9 bases of the junction left unmatched. The CDR3 runs 15 residues. Germline CDR1 reads LNHDA; CDR2 reads SQIVND (reference sequence). The CDR3 here is CASRTGTGVGDTQYF. The CDR3 bases are TGTGCCAGTAGGACCGGGACAGGGGTGGGGGATACGCAGTATTTT.

CDR3 DNA: TGTGCCAGCAGCCCTAGTGCTAACTATGGCTACACCTTC. Its protein product is CASSPSANYGYTF. V usage is TRBV7-9 and J usage is TRBJ1-2; unclear D gene. Trimming removed 5 bases at V and 0 bases at J, with 7 bases between. The CDR3 sequence is 13 residues long. Germline V gene lookup returns CDR1 SEHNR and CDR2 FQNEAQ (reference sequence).

This clone was counted a single time. CDR3 nucleotides: TGTGCCAGCTCACCAAGGACGTTAGTAAAGGGTCTCTCCTACGAGCAGTACTTC. This encodes CASSPRTLVKGLSYEQYF. This rearrangement joins TRBV18 to TRBJ2-7; no reliable D call. V was clipped by 2 bases and J by 0 bases, with 20 bases between them. Per the germline V gene, CDR1 is KGHSH and CDR2 is LQKENI. The length of the CDR3 is 18 residues.

The chain recombines TRBV27 with TRBJ2-3, with a weak D call TRBD1 (5 bases). CDR1 and CDR2 (germline): MNHEY, SMNVEV (reference sequence). V was cut by 7 bases and J by 1 base, with 12 bases left in between. The CDR3 is made up of 14 amino acids. The CDR3 region is CASTPQGGTDTQYF. DNA for the CDR3: TGTGCCAGCACCCCTCAAGGGGGCACAGATACGCAGTATTTT.

The sample holds a few counts of this clone. The chain uses TRBV9 and TRBJ2-1; TRBD2 matches 11 bases. CDR1 is SGDLS, CDR2 YYNGEE, per germline. The junction had 15 bases not matched to a gene; V was cut back by 0 bases and J by 7 bases. The CDR3 has 19 residues. The CDR3, as DNA: TGTGCCAGCAGCGTAGCGGGGGAACTAGCGGGGGTTCCTGCAAATGAGCAGTTCTTC. It translates to CASSVAGELAGVPANEQFF.

The chain joins TRBV5-8 to TRBJ1-4, with a weak D call TRBD1 (6 bases). In germline, CDR1 is SGHTS, CDR2 YDEGEE. Trimming shortened V by 5 bases and J by 3 bases, and 11 bases separated the two germline ends. CDR3 size: 14 residues. Here the CDR3 reads CASRSGDSNEKLFF. As DNA, the CDR3 is TGTGCCAGCAGATCAGGGGATTCTAATGAAAAACTGTTTTTT. The variable domain in full, completed from reference TRBV5-8 and TRBJ1-4, reads EAGVTQSPTHLIKTRGQQATLRCSPISGHTSVYWYQQALGLGLQFLLWYDEGEERNRGNFPPRFSGRQFPNYSSELNVNALELEDSALYLCASRSGDSNEKLFFGSGTQLSVL.

The gene calls are TRBV7-9 and TRBJ1-6; tentatively, D is TRBD1 (5 bases). The CDR3 has 14 amino acids. Germline V gives CDR1 SEHNR, CDR2 FQNEAQ (reference sequence). V was cut by 7 bases and J by 9 bases, with 16 bases left in between. The CDR3 DNA follows: TGTGCCAGCAACAAATGGGGGGGAGGTTCACCCCTCCACTTT. It is translated as CASNKWGGGSPLHF.

The chain uses TRBV7-2 and TRBJ2-5; D may be TRBD2 (6 bases). V lost 6 bases and J lost 6, with 14 bases in between. Looked up from germline, CDR1 is SGHTA and CDR2 is FQGNSA. There are 13 residues in the CDR3. The CDR3 DNA follows: TGTGCCAGCAGTCCGGGACTTCGTCAGACCCAGTACTTC. It translates to CASSPGLRQTQYF.

The chain links TRBV10-3 to TRBJ1-2, with 9 bases fitting TRBD1. The CDR3 sequence is 15 residues long. The germline gives CDR1 ENHRY, CDR2 SYGVKD. V shed 5 bases and J 1 base; nucleotides not matched to a gene: 5. CDR3 DNA: TGTGCCATCAGTAGGGACAGGGTGGATAACTATGGCTACACCTTC. This sequence encodes CAISRDRVDNYGYTF.

This clone was detected only a few times. This sequence joins TRBV19 and TRBJ1-2, with 8 bases lining up with TRBD1. CDR3 length equals 15 residues. Per the germline V gene, CDR1 is LNHDA and CDR2 is SQIVND (reference sequence). Trimming cost V 2 bases and J 4 bases; bases outside gene matches: 6. CDR3 sequence: CASSISGQVVYGYTF. CDR3 nucleotides: TGTGCCAGTAGTATATCGGGACAGGTGGTCTATGGCTACACCTTC.

This chain links TRBV28 with TRBJ2-7, with TRBD1 as a possible D gene (6 bases). CDR3 length: 12 residues. V was trimmed by 2 bases and J by 7 bases, leaving 9 bases between them. CDR1 and CDR2 (germline): MDHEN, SYDVKM. Written as DNA, the CDR3 is TGTGCCAGCAGTTTAGGGGGCGCAGAGCAGTACTTC. Encoded protein: CASSLGGAEQYF.

The chain recombines TRBV19 with TRBJ2-3, with a tentative D call TRBD1 (5 bases). Trimming took 8 bases from V and 0 from J, leaving 12 bases between them. The germline V gene has CDR1 LNHDA and CDR2 SQIVND (reference sequence). This CDR3 region has 14 residues. Here the CDR3 reads CASSDSYSTDTQYF. CDR3 coding DNA: TGTGCCAGTTCTGACAGTTATAGCACAGATACGCAGTATTTT.